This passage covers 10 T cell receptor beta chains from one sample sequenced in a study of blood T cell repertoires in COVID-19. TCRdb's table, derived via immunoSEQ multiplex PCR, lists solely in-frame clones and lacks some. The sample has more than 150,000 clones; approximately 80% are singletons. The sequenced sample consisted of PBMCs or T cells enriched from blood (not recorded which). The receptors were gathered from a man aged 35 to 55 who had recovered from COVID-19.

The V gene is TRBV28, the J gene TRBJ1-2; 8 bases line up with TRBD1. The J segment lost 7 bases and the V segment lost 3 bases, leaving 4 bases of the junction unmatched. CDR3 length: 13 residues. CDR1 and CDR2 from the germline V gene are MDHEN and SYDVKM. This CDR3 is CASSLDRVFGYTF. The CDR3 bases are TGTGCCAGCAGTTTGGACAGGGTATTTGGCTACACCTTC.

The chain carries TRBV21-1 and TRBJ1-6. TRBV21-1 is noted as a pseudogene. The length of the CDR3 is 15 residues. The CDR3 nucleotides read TGTGCCAGCAGCAAAGCGCGCCAGCGAGGGTCACCCCTCCACTTT. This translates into CASSKARQRGSPLHF.

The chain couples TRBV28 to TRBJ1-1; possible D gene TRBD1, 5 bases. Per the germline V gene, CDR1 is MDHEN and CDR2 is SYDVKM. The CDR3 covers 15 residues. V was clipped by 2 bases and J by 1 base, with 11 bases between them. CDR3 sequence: CASSLPDRPNTEAFF. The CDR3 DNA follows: TGTGCCAGCAGTTTACCCGACAGACCGAACACTGAAGCTTTCTTT.

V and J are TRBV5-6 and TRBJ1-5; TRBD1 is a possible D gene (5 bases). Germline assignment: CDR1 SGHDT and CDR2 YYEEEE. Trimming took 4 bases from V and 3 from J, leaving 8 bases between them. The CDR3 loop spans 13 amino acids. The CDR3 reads CASSQGVNQPQHF. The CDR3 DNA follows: TGTGCCAGCAGCCAAGGGGTCAATCAGCCCCAGCATTTT. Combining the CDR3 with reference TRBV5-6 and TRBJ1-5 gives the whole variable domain DAGVTQSPTHLIKTRGQQVTLRCSPKSGHDTVSWYQQALGQGPQFIFQYYEEEERQRGNFPDRFSGHQFPNYSSELNVNALLLGDSALYLCASSQGVNQPQHFGDGTRLSIL.

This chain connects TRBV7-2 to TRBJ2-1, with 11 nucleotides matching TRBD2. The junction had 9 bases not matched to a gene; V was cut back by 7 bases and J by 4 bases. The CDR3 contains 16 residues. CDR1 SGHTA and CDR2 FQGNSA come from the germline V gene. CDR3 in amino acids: CASTREGTSGYNEQFF. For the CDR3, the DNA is TGTGCCAGCACCAGGGAAGGGACTAGCGGATACAATGAGCAGTTCTTC.

CDR3 protein: CASSRTMNTEAFF. In DNA form, the CDR3 reads TGTGCCAGCAGCAGGACAATGAACACTGAAGCTTTCTTT. V and J are TRBV28 and TRBJ1-1; D perhaps matches TRBD1 (5 bases). Trimming shortened V by 6 bases and J by 0 bases, and 8 bases separated the two germline ends. Germline V CDR1 and CDR2: MDHEN, SYDVKM. CDR3 size: 13 residues.

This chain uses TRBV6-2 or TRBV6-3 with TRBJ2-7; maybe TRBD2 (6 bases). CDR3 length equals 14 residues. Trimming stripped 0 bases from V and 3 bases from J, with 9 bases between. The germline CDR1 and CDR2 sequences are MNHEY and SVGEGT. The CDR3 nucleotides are TGTGCCAGCAGTTACTCGGAGGGGTACTACGAGCAGTACTTC. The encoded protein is CASSYSEGYYEQYF.

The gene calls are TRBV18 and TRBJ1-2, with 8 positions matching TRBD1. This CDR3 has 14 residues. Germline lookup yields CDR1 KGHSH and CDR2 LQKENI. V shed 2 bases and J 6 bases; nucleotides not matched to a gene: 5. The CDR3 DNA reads TGTGCCAGCTCACCAAGGACAGGGAATGATGGCTACACCTTC. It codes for CASSPRTGNDGYTF.

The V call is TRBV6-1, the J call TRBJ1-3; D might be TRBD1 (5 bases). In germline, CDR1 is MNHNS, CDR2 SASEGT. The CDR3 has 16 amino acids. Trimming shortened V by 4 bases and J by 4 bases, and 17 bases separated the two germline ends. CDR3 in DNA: TGTGCCAGCAGTGCGCCTCTGGGCAGGGCAGGAAACACCATATATTTT. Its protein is CASSAPLGRAGNTIYF.

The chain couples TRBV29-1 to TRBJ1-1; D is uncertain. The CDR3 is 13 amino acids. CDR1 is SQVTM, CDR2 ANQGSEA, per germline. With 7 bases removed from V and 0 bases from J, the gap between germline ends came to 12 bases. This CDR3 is CSAKPGLNTEAFF. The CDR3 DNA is TGCAGCGCCAAGCCGGGTTTGAACACTGAAGCTTTCTTT.